This T cell receptor beta chain came from a study of blood T cell repertoires in COVID-19. The wider study: The samples span acute and convalescent COVID-19 from the United States, Italy and Spain. Sample material is recorded as cDNA or gDNA derived from T cells, B-cell-depleted T cells, or PBMCs.

With 5 bases removed from V and 2 bases from J, the gap between germline ends came to 13 bases. The CDR3 totals 15 residues. CDR1 MDHEN and CDR2 SYDVKM come from the germline V gene. Per the original methods: Nucleated cell counts were estimated from reference gene primer amplification. Produced via immunoSEQ multiplex PCR; TCRdb's table is partial and in-frame only. The D gene and trimming were derived from the DNA, and the V and J assignments and clone size from that table. The sample has some 100,000 clones, 75% to 90% seen once. The chain carries TRBV28 and TRBJ1-5; D unclear. Sequencing was done on a sample of peripheral blood. This clonotype originated in a woman in her sixties or seventies with acute or convalescent COVID-19. The CDR3 loop reads CASSNRVRRNQPQHF. In nucleotides, the CDR3 is TGTGCCAGCAGTAACCGGGTCCGCCGCAATCAGCCCCAGCATTTT.